The clone carrying this TCR beta chain was found once. There are 14 residues in the CDR3. The V and J ends lost 4 bases and 4 bases respectively, with 16 bases between them. Germline loops: CDR1 GTSNPN, CDR2 SVGIG (reference sequence). Assay: immunoSEQ multiplex PCR; the TCRdb copy retains only in-frame clones and omits some. The repertoire holds around 66,000 clones, with more than 75% as singletons. This specimen belongs to a study of blood T cell repertoires in COVID-19. The V gene is TRBV30, the J gene TRBJ1-1; D remains ambiguous. This TCR came from a man aged 55 to 69 with acute or convalescent COVID-19. Specimen: peripheral blood. The CDR3 region is CAWKRGPGSTEAFF. CDR3 in DNA: TGTGCCTGGAAGAGAGGTCCCGGGAGCACTGAAGCTTTCTTT.